These 21 T cell receptor beta chains originate from one sample sequenced in a study of shared clonotypes between healthy human individuals. Sequenced by immunoSEQ multiplex PCR; TCRdb stores in-frame clones only, minus some. The data contain about 510,000 clones, 96% of them singletons. Sequencing used naive CD4+ T cells sorted from blood. The subset: CD45RA+ positively selected. These receptors all come from a woman between 25 and 40 years old in good health.

The V and J genes are TRBV2 and TRBJ2-5; the match to TRBD2 covers 8 bases. This CDR3 contains 15 residues. CDR1 and CDR2 (germline): SNHLY, FYNNEI. After removal of 6 bases from V and 1 base from J, the junction contained 7 bases not matched to a gene. The CDR3 DNA is TGTGCCAGCAGCCCTTTTCTAGCGGGCCAAGAGACCCAGTACTTC. This sequence encodes CASSPFLAGQETQYF.

The chain uses TRBV7-2 and TRBJ2-3; 8 positions match TRBD2. Germline V gene sequence: CDR1 SGHTA, CDR2 FQGNSA. The J segment lost 1 base and the V segment lost 2 bases, leaving 2 bases of the junction unmatched. This CDR3 is built from 15 residues. The CDR3 loop is CASSLFGRGTDTQYF. In DNA, the CDR3 is TGTGCCAGCAGCTTATTCGGGAGGGGCACAGATACGCAGTATTTT.

The rearrangement joins TRBV6-4 to TRBJ1-1, with a weak D call TRBD1 (5 bases). The CDR3 totals 16 residues. V was shortened by 6 bases and J by 2 bases, with 19 bases between the two germline ends. Germline V gene lookup returns CDR1 MRHNA and CDR2 SNTAGT. CDR3 coding DNA: TGTGCCAGCAGACGCAACGGGGGTGGCCCAAACACTGAAGCTTTCTTT. Encoded protein: CASRRNGGGPNTEAFF.

This chain connects TRBV6-1 to TRBJ2-7; 9 bases match TRBD2. Germline loops: CDR1 MNHNS, CDR2 SASEGT. After removal of 6 bases from V and 4 bases from J, the junction contained 10 bases not matched to a gene. CDR3 length equals 15 residues. CDR3 sequence reads: CASSQGGLAVYEQYF. CDR3 nucleotides: TGTGCCAGCAGCCAAGGGGGACTAGCTGTGTACGAGCAGTACTTC.

The gene calls are TRBV5-6 and TRBJ1-1; D unclear. Germline V gene data show CDR1 as SGHDT and CDR2 as YYEEEE. This CDR3 region has 13 residues. V was pared by 2 bases and J by 2 bases, with 7 bases between. This CDR3 reads CASSFEDNTEAFF. The DNA of the CDR3 is TGTGCCAGCAGCTTTGAGGACAACACTGAAGCTTTCTTT.

The chain is built from TRBV28 and TRBJ2-2; D remains ambiguous. CDR1 is MDHEN and CDR2 is SYDVKM in the germline V gene. The CDR3 contains 15 residues. Between the trimmed V and J ends, which lost 2 bases and 5 bases, there was a span of 12 bases. The CDR3 coding sequence is TGTGCCAGCAGTTTAAGCGATAGAAGTACCGGGGAGCTGTTTTTT. It specifies CASSLSDRSTGELFF. Combining the CDR3 with reference TRBV28 and TRBJ2-2 gives the whole variable domain DVKVTQSSRYLVKRTGEKVFLECVQDMDHENMFWYRQDPGLGLRLIYFSYDVKMKEKGDIPEGYSVSREKKERFSLILESASTNQTSMYLCASSLSDRSTGELFFGEGSRLTVL.

V is TRBV18 and J is TRBJ2-7, with D possibly matching TRBD1 (6 bases). The V and J ends lost 4 bases and 2 bases respectively, with 21 bases between them. The length of the CDR3 is 17 residues. Per germline, CDR1 KGHSH and CDR2 LQKENI. CDR3 DNA: TGTGCCAGCTCACAAAAAGGTGACAGGATAGGGGCCTACGAGCAGTACTTC. This encodes CASSQKGDRIGAYEQYF.

The rearrangement uses TRBV28 and TRBJ1-2; 7 nucleotides line up with TRBD1. The CDR3 consists of 15 residues. Germline CDR1 MDHEN, CDR2 SYDVKM. J gave up 5 bases and V 2 bases, and 8 bases lay outside the gene matches. The CDR3 DNA reads as TGTGCCAGCAGTTTAGAAACAGGGGAGGGATATGGCTACACCTTC. It is translated as CASSLETGEGYGYTF.

The chain has TRBV5-1 and TRBJ1-1, with TRBD1 matching over 7 bases. In germline, CDR1 is SGHRS, CDR2 YFSETQ. J gave up 5 bases and V 3 bases, and 10 bases lay outside the gene matches. The CDR3 contains 15 residues. This CDR3 is CASSWDRLTGTEAFF. The CDR3 bases are TGCGCCAGCAGCTGGGACAGACTGACGGGGACTGAAGCTTTCTTT.

This sequence joins TRBV19 and TRBJ1-5; 8 nucleotides match TRBD1. Per the germline V gene, CDR1 is LNHDA and CDR2 is SQIVND (reference sequence). Trimming cost V 7 bases and J 6 bases; bases outside gene matches: 8. The CDR3 consists of 14 residues. Here the CDR3 reads CASTVQGGTQPQHF. The DNA for the CDR3 is TGTGCCAGTACTGTACAGGGGGGTACTCAGCCCCAGCATTTT.

The chain couples TRBV28 to TRBJ2-3, with D perhaps matching TRBD1 or TRBD2 (5 bases each). Trimming stripped 5 bases from V and 4 bases from J, with 16 bases between. The CDR3 length is 15 residues. In germline, CDR1 is MDHEN, CDR2 SYDVKM. In nucleotides, the CDR3 is TGTGCCAGCAGTCCGCCGGGGCTGGTGCCAGATACGCAGTATTTT. Its protein is CASSPPGLVPDTQYF.

This chain links TRBV10-3 with TRBJ2-6, with unresolved D. This CDR3 spans 15 amino acids. Trimming removed 10 bases at V and 1 base at J, with 14 bases between. Germline lookup yields CDR1 ENHRY and CDR2 SYGVKD. The CDR3 sequence: CASSSFLSGANVLTF. The CDR3 nucleotides are TGTGCCAGCAGCTCGTTCCTATCTGGGGCCAACGTCCTGACTTTC.

The rearrangement uses TRBV4-1 and TRBJ2-1, with 11 bases aligning to TRBD2. Trimming cost V 4 bases and J 4 bases; bases outside gene matches: 9. This CDR3 has 17 amino acids. Germline CDR1 MGHRA, CDR2 YSYEKL. In DNA, the CDR3 is TGCGCCAGCAGCCGCACGACCGGGACTAGCGGTTACAATGAGCAGTTCTTC. It translates to CASSRTTGTSGYNEQFF.

This chain joins TRBV27 and TRBJ2-3, with TRBD2 matching over 8 bases. V lost 4 bases and J lost 4; bases outside the gene matches: 7. Germline CDR1 reads MNHEY; CDR2 reads SMNVEV (reference sequence). This CDR3 region has 15 residues. CDR3 coding DNA: TGTGCCAGCAGTTACCGGGGGGGCCGCGCAGATACGCAGTATTTT. It codes for CASSYRGGRADTQYF.

This sequence joins TRBV5-1 and TRBJ2-1; TRBD2 aligns across 12 bases. The germline gives CDR1 SGHRS, CDR2 YFSETQ. The CDR3 sequence is 16 residues long. The V segment lost 0 bases and the J segment 7 bases; nucleotides outside the gene matches: 5. CDR3 coding DNA: TGCGCCAGCAGCTTGGTCGGACTAGCGGGATCTAATGAGCAGTTCTTC. Translated, it gives CASSLVGLAGSNEQFF.

This rearrangement joins TRBV28 to TRBJ1-1; TRBD1 aligns across 8 bases. The CDR3 consists of 13 residues. Looked up from germline, CDR1 is MDHEN and CDR2 is SYDVKM. Losses at the gene ends were 9 bases for V and 4 bases for J; bases not matched to a gene: 7. CDR3: CARGQGFSTEAFF. The CDR3 region has the DNA TGTGCCAGAGGACAGGGTTTCAGCACTGAAGCTTTCTTT. The complete variable domain, with remaining parts taken from reference TRBV28 and TRBJ1-1, reads DVKVTQSSRYLVKRTGEKVFLECVQDMDHENMFWYRQDPGLGLRLIYFSYDVKMKEKGDIPEGYSVSREKKERFSLILESASTNQTSMYLCARGQGFSTEAFFGQGTRLTVV.

This rearrangement joins TRBV6-6 to TRBJ2-5, with TRBD1 matching over 8 bases. With V trimmed by 6 bases and J by 5 bases, 8 bases remained unmatched. Per the germline V gene, CDR1 is MNHNY and CDR2 is SVGAGI (reference sequence). The CDR3 totals 14 residues. The CDR3 spells CASSHRGFGETQYF. In DNA form, the CDR3 reads TGTGCCAGCAGCCACAGGGGGTTCGGGGAGACCCAGTACTTC.

The V call is TRBV6-5, the J call TRBJ1-5; D is undetermined. The V gene lost 7 bases and the J gene lost 5 bases, with 9 bases spanning the gap. This CDR3 has 12 amino acids. The germline gives CDR1 MNHEY, CDR2 SVGAGI. In nucleotides, the CDR3 is TGTGCCAGCACAGGATTTGATCAGCCCCAGCATTTT. Protein product: CASTGFDQPQHF.

This sequence joins TRBV10-3 and TRBJ2-3, with D maybe TRBD2 (6 bases). Trimming shortened V by 3 bases and J by 3 bases, and 16 bases separated the two germline ends. Germline CDR1 and CDR2: ENHRY and SYGVKD. The CDR3 runs to 16 residues. In DNA, the CDR3 is TGTGCCATCAGTGACCCACTAAGCGGGTTTACAGATACGCAGTATTTT. Protein sequence: CAISDPLSGFTDTQYF.

This clone was seen just once. The chain links TRBV27 to TRBJ2-1; 9 nucleotides align to TRBD2. Germline V gene sequence: CDR1 MNHEY, CDR2 SMNVEV (reference sequence). The CDR3 is made up of 19 amino acids. V trimming: 2 bases; J trimming: 0 bases; junction bases outside the gene matches: 11. The CDR3 spells CASSLRSGSSFGSYNEQFF. The CDR3 region has the DNA TGTGCCAGCAGTTTACGTAGCGGGAGCTCCTTCGGCTCCTACAATGAGCAGTTCTTC.

V gene TRBV5-4 combines with J gene TRBJ1-1, with D possibly TRBD1 on 6 matching bases. This CDR3 region has 14 residues. CDR1 and CDR2 (germline): SGHNT, YYREEE (reference sequence). The V end lost 6 bases, the J end lost 4 bases, and 16 bases lay between the germline ends. CDR3 in DNA: TGTGCCAGCAAACAGGGATCTCCCTCCACTGAAGCTTTCTTT. The encoded protein is CASKQGSPSTEAFF.